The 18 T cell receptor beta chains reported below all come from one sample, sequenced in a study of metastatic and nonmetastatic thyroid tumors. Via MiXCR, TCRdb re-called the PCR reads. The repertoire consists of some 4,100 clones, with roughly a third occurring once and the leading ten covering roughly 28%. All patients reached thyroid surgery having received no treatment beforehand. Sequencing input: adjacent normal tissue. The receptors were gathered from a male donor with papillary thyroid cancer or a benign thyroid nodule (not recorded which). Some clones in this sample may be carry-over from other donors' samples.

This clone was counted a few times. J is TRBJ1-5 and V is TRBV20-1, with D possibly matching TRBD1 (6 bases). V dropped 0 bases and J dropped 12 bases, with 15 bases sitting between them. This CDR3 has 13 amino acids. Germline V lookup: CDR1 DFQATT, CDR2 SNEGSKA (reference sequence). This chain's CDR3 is CSARDSGTPLQHF. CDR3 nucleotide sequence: TGCAGTGCTAGAGACTCCGGGACACCCCTCCAGCATTTT.

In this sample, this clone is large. The CDR3, as DNA: TGCGCCAGCAGCTTGGGGACTAGCGGGATGGAGACCCAGTACTTC. Amino acid sequence: CASSLGTSGMETQYF. The V and J genes are TRBV5-1 and TRBJ2-5; 12 bases match TRBD2. CDR1 SGHRS and CDR2 YFSETQ come from the germline V gene. Germline trimming cut 0 bases from V and 5 bases from J; bases unmatched to any gene: 2. The CDR3 sequence is 15 residues long.

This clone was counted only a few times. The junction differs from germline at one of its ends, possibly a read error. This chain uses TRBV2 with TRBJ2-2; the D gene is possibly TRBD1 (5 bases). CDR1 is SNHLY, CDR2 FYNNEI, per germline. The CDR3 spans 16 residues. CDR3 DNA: TGTGCCAGCAGCGAAGGCAGGGCTGGAGTGACCGGGGAGCTGTTTTTT. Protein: CASSEGRAGVTGELFF.

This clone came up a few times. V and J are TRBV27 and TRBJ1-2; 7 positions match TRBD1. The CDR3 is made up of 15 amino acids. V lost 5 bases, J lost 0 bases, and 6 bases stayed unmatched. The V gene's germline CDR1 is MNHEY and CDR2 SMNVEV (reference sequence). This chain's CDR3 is CASSPAGTANYGYTF. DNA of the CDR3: TGTGCCAGCAGTCCTGCCGGGACAGCTAACTATGGCTACACCTTC.

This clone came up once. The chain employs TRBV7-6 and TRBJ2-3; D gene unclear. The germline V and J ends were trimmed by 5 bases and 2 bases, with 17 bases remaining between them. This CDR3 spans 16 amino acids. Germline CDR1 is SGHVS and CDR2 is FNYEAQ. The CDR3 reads CASSPTLSGPTDTQYF. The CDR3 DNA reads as TGTGCCAGCAGCCCAACACTTTCCGGGCCCACAGATACGCAGTATTTT. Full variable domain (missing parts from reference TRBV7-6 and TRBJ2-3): GAGVSQSPRYKVTKRGQDVALRCDPISGHVSLYWYRQALGQGPEFLTYFNYEAQQDKSGLPNDRFSAERPEGSISTLTIQRTEQRDSAMYRCASSPTLSGPTDTQYFGPGTRLTVL.

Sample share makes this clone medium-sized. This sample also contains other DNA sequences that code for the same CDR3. CDR3 amino acids: CASSLNGLVYNEQFF. The DNA of the CDR3 is TGTGCCAGCAGTTTGAACGGTTTAGTCTACAATGAGCAGTTCTTC. This sequence joins TRBV28 and TRBJ2-1; D gene uncertain. CDR1 is MDHEN, CDR2 SYDVKM, per germline. CDR3 length: 15 residues. V shed 3 bases and J shed 3 bases, with 12 bases lying between them.

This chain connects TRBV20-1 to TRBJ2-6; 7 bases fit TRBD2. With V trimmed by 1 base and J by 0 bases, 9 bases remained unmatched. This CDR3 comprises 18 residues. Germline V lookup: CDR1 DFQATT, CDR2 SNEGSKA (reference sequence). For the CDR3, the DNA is TGCAGTGCTAGAGGAGATAGCGGGTCGAACTCTGGGGCCAACGTCCTGACTTTC. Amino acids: CSARGDSGSNSGANVLTF.

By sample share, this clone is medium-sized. As DNA, the CDR3 is TGCGCCAGCAGGGTGACAGGGGGCACTGAAGCTTTCTTT. Encoded protein: CASRVTGGTEAFF. The V call is TRBV5-1, the J call TRBJ1-1, with 9 nucleotides matching TRBD1. CDR1 SGHRS and CDR2 YFSETQ come from the germline V gene. CDR3 length: 13 residues. Losses at the gene ends were 5 bases for V and 4 bases for J; bases not matched to a gene: 3.

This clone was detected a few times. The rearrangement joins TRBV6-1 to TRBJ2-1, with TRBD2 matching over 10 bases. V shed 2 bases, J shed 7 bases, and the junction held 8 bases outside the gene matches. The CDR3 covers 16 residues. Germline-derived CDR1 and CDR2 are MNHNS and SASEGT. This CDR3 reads CASSEWGSGRSNEQFF. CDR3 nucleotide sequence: TGTGCCAGCAGTGAATGGGGTAGCGGGAGGTCGAATGAGCAGTTCTTC.

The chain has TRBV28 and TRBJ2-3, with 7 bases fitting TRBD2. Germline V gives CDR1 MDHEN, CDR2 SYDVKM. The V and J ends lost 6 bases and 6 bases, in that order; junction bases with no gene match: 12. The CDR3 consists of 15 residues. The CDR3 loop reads CASRAGTWQGDTQYF. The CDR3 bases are TGTGCCAGCAGAGCGGGGACGTGGCAGGGCGATACGCAGTATTTT. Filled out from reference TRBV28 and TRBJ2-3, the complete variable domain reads DVKVTQSSRYLVKRTGEKVFLECVQDMDHENMFWYRQDPGLGLRLIYFSYDVKMKEKGDIPEGYSVSREKKERFSLILESASTNQTSMYLCASRAGTWQGDTQYFGPGTRLTVL.

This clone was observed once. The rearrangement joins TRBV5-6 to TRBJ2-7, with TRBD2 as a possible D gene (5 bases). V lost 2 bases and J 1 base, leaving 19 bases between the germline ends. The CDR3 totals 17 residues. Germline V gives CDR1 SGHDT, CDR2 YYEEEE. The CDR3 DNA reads TGTGCCAGCAGCTTAAGACGAGAGGGCGTTAGGTCCTACGAGCAGTACTTC. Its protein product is CASSLRREGVRSYEQYF.

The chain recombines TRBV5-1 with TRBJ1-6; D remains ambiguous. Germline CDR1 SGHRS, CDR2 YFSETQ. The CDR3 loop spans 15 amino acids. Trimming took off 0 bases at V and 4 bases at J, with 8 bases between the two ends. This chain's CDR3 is CASSLEGGYNSPLHF. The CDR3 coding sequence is TGCGCCAGCAGCTTGGAGGGCGGGTATAATTCACCCCTCCACTTT.

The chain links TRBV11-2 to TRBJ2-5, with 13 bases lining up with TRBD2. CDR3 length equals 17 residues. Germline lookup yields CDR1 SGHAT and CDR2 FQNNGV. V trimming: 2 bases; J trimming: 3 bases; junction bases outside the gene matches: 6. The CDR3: CASSLWTSGGREETQYF. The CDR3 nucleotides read TGTGCCAGCAGCTTATGGACTAGCGGGGGAAGGGAAGAGACCCAGTACTTC.

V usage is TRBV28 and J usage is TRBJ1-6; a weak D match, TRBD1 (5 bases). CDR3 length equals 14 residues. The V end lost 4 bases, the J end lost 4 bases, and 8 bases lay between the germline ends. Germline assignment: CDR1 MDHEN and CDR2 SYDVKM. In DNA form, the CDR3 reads TGTGCCAGCAGTTGGACAAATTATAATTCACCCCTCCACTTT. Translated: CASSWTNYNSPLHF.

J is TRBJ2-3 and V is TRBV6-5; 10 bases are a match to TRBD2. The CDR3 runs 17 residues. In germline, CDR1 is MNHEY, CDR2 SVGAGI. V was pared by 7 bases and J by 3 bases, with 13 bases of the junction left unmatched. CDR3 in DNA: TGTGCCAGCACACCAGAGGGTAGCGGGAGGTGGACAGATACGCAGTATTTT. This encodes CASTPEGSGRWTDTQYF.

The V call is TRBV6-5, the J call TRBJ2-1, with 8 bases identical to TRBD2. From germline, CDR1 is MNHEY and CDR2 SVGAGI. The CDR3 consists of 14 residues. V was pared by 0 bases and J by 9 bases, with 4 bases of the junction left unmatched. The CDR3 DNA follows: TGTGCCAGCAGTTACTCGATCCGGGAGGGTGAGCAGTTCTTC. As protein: CASSYSIREGEQFF.

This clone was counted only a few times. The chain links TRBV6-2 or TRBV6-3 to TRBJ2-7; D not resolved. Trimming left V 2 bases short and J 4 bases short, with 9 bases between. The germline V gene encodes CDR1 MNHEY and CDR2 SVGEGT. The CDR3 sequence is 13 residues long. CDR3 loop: CASSYRTAYEQYF. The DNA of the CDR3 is TGTGCCAGCAGTTACCGTACAGCATACGAGCAGTACTTC.

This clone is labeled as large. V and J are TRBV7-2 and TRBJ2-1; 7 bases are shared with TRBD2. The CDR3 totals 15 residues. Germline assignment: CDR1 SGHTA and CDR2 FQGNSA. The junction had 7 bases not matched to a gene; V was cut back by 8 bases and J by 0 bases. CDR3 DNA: TGTGCCAGCGCGGGGGACCCGAGCTCCTACAATGAGCAGTTCTTC. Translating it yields CASAGDPSSYNEQFF.